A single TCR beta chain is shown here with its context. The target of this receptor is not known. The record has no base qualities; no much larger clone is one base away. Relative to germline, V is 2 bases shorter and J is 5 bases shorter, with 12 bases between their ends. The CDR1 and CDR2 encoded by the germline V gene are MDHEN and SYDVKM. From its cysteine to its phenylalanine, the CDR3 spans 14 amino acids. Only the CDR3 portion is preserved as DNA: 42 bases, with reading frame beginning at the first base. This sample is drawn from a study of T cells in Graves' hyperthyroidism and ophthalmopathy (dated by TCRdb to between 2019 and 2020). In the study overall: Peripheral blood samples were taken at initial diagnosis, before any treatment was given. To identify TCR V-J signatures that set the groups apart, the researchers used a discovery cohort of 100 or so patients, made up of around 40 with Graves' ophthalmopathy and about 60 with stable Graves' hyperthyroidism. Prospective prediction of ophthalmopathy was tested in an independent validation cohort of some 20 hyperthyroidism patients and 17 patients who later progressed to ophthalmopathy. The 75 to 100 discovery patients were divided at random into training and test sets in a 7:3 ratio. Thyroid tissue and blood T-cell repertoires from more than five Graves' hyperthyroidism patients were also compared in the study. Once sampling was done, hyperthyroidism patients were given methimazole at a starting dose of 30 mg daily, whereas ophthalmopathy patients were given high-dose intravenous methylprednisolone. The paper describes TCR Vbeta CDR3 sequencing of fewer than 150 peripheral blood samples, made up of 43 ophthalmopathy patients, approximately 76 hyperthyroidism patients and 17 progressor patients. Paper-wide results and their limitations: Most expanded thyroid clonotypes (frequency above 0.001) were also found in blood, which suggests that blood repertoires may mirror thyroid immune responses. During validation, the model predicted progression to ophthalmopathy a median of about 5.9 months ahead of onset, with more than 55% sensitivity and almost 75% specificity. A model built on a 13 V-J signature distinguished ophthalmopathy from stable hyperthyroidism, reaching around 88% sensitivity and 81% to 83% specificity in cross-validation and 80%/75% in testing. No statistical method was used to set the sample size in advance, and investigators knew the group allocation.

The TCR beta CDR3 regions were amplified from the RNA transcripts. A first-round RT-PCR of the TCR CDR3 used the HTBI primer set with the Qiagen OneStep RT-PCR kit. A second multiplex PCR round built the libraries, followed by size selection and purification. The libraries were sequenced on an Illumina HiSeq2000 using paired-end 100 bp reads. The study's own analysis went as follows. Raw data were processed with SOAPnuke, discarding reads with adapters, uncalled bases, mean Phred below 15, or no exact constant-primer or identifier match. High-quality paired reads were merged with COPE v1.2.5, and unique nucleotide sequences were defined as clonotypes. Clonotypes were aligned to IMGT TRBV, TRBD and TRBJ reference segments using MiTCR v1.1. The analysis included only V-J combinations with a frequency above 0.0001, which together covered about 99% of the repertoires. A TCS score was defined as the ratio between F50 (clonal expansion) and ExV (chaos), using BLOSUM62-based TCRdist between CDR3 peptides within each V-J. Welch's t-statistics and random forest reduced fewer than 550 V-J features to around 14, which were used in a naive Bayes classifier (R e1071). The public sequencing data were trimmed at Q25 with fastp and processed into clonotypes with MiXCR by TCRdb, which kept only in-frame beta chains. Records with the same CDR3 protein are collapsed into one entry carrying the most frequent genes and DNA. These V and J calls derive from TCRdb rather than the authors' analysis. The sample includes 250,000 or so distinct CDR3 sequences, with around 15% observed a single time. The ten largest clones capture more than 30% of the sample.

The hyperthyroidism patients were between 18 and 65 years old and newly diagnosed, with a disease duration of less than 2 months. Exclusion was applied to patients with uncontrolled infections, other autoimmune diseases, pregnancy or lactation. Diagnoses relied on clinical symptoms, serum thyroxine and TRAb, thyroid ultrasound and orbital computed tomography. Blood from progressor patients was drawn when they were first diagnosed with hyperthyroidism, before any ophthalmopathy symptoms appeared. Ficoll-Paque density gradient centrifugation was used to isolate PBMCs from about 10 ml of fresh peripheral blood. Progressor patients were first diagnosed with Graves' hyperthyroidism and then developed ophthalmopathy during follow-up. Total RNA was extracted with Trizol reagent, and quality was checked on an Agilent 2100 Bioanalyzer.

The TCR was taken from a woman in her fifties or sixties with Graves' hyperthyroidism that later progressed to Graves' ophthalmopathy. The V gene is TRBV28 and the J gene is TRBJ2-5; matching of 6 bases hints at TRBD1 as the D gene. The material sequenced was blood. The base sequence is TGTGCCAGCAGTTTAACAGGGCGCGCCGAGACCCAGTACTTC. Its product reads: CASSLTGRAETQYF.